This passage covers 4 T cell receptor beta chains from one sample sequenced in a study of blood T cell repertoires in COVID-19. Sequencing was performed with immunoSEQ multiplex PCR; in TCRdb, only in-frame clones are kept and a portion is missing. In the table there are under 200,000 clones, over 75% of which are singletons. Sample: PBMCs or T cells enriched from blood (not recorded which). The receptors stem from a woman in her forties or fifties who had recovered from COVID-19.

This sequence joins TRBV4-2 and TRBJ2-3; 7 nucleotides match TRBD2. J lost 0 bases, V lost 0 bases, and 9 bases had no gene match. Germline V gene data show CDR1 as LGHNA and CDR2 as YNFKEQ. This CDR3 is built from 18 residues. The CDR3 DNA sequence: TGTGCCAGCAGCCAAGAGGGCTCTAGCGGAACTAGCACAGATACGCAGTATTTT. Translation gives CASSQEGSSGTSTDTQYF.

V gene TRBV25-1 combines with J gene TRBJ2-7; the D gene is possibly TRBD1 (6 bases). Trimming removed 3 bases from V and 6 bases from J, with 15 bases in between. Germline V gives CDR1 MGHDK, CDR2 SYGVNS. CDR3 length: 14 amino acids. The CDR3 is CASSERQDWGEQYF. The CDR3 coding sequence is TGTGCCAGCAGTGAGCGACAGGACTGGGGCGAGCAGTACTTC.

V gene TRBV7-3 combines with J gene TRBJ2-1; 7 nucleotides match TRBD2. Looked up from germline, CDR1 is SGHTA and CDR2 is FQGTGA. Trimming cost V 2 bases and J 8 bases; bases outside gene matches: 18. This CDR3 is 18 amino acids long. DNA of the CDR3: TGTGCCAGCAGCTTACAGAGTCTCGGGGGAGGGCCACTGGATGAGCAGTTCTTC. As protein: CASSLQSLGGGPLDEQFF.

The J gene is TRBJ1-2, the V gene TRBV6-2 or TRBV6-3, with D uncertain. The CDR3 length is 11 residues. From germline, CDR1 is MNHEY and CDR2 SVGEGT. The V and J ends lost 5 bases and 7 bases respectively, with 8 bases between them. This CDR3 is CASSPDIGYTF. CDR3 nucleotides: TGTGCCAGCAGTCCCGACATTGGCTACACCTTC.